This T cell receptor (beta chain) was recovered during a study of T cell responses to AZD1222 COVID-19 vaccine. Measured with immunoSEQ multiplex PCR; TCRdb has only the in-frame clones, and not every one. The data show about 130,000 clones, with more than 80% seen just once and roughly 3.9% held by the top ten. Trimming at V came to 3 bases and at J to 3 bases, leaving 6 bases not matched to a gene. The CDR3 loop spans 15 amino acids. The germline V gene has CDR1 MNHEY and CDR2 SMNVEV (reference sequence). This clone was counted between two and nine times. V is TRBV27 and J is TRBJ2-3, with 7 bases fitting TRBD2. The receptor's source is an adult in good health. The sample was peripheral blood, taken on day 0 of AZD1222 vaccination. CDR3 in DNA: TGTGCCAGCAGTTTGCGCGGGGGTTGGACAGATACGCAGTATTTT. Translated: CASSLRGGWTDTQYF.